The 24 T cell receptor beta chains in this list originate from one sample, sequenced in a study of PD-L1 blockade in urothelial cancer. Assay used: immunoSEQ multiplex PCR; TCRdb lists only in-frame clones, some missing. This table has around 100,000 clones, about 85% appearing once. Source: PBMCs, taken around atezolizumab (anti-PD-L1) treatment. The receptor set was obtained from a man over 45 with urothelial cancer.

This sequence joins TRBV5-1 and TRBJ1-2; D might be TRBD1 (6 bases). The V gene lost 4 bases and the J gene lost 1 base, with 14 bases spanning the gap. Germline lookup yields CDR1 SGHRS and CDR2 YFSETQ. CDR3 length: 15 residues. In DNA, the CDR3 is TGCGCCAGCAGCCTGCCCGGGACATTTAACTATGGCTACACCTTC. Amino acid sequence: CASSLPGTFNYGYTF.

The CDR3 protein is CAWSVQGYEQYF. In DNA form, the CDR3 reads TGTGCCTGGAGTGTACAGGGCTACGAGCAGTACTTC. The genes are TRBV30 and TRBJ2-7; D might be TRBD1 (6 bases). V was shortened by 0 bases and J by 3 bases, with 6 bases between the two germline ends. The CDR3 runs to 12 residues. Germline assignment: CDR1 GTSNPN and CDR2 SVGIG (reference sequence).

This CDR3 reads CASSLRTGLNGYTF. The DNA of the CDR3 is TGTGCCAGCAGCCTAAGGACAGGGCTCAATGGCTACACCTTC. The chain combines TRBV28 with TRBJ1-2; the match to TRBD1 covers 8 bases. This CDR3 has 14 amino acids. From germline, CDR1 is MDHEN and CDR2 SYDVKM. The V and J ends lost 6 bases and 6 bases, in that order; junction bases with no gene match: 9.

CDR3 nucleotide sequence: TGTGCCAGCAGTTCCTCGGACTCAGGATCTCGTGCGCAGTATTTT. Its translation: CASSSSDSGSRAQYF. The chain couples TRBV28 to TRBJ2-3, with D tentatively TRBD2 (5 bases). This CDR3 is 15 amino acids long. Per germline, CDR1 MDHEN and CDR2 SYDVKM. V lost 4 bases to trimming and J lost 10 bases, with 21 bases between them. Variable domain in full (rest from reference TRBV28 and TRBJ2-3): DVKVTQSSRYLVKRTGEKVFLECVQDMDHENMFWYRQDPGLGLRLIYFSYDVKMKEKGDIPEGYSVSREKKERFSLILESASTNQTSMYLCASSSSDSGSRAQYFGPGTRLTVL.

V and J are TRBV12-1 and TRBJ1-3. TRBV12-1 is recorded as a pseudogene. The CDR3 is 17 amino acids. The CDR3 loop is CASSFGRRANSGNTIYF. DNA for the CDR3: TGTGCCAGCAGCTTTGGGAGGCGGGCGAACTCTGGAAACACCATATATTTT.

The chain carries TRBV6-1 and TRBJ2-3; TRBD1 matches at 11 bases. Per germline, CDR1 MNHNS and CDR2 SASEGT. This CDR3 region has 14 residues. Germline trimming cut 6 bases from V and 4 bases from J; bases unmatched to any gene: 3. In DNA, the CDR3 is TGTGCCAGCAGCCCGGGACAGGGGGCAGATACGCAGTATTTT. Translation: CASSPGQGADTQYF.

This clone was seen only a few times. The chain is built from TRBV28 and TRBJ2-7; TRBD2 aligns across 8 bases. The trim removed 6 bases at V and 7 bases at J, leaving 17 bases unmatched. This CDR3 comprises 16 residues. Germline CDR1 is MDHEN and CDR2 is SYDVKM. Written as DNA, the CDR3 is TGTGCCAGCAGAAGAATAGCGGGAAGGTTAACTAGGGAGCAGTACTTC. It translates to CASRRIAGRLTREQYF.

The V and J genes are TRBV28 and TRBJ1-1, with TRBD1 matching over 9 bases. V gave up 6 bases and J gave up 1 base; unmatched junction bases: 9. The CDR3 is made up of 16 amino acids. Per the germline V gene, CDR1 is MDHEN and CDR2 is SYDVKM. The CDR3 DNA reads TGTGCCAGCAGCCGTAGGACAGGGGATAAGAACACTGAAGCTTTCTTT. Translating it yields CASSRRTGDKNTEAFF.

V gene TRBV5-1 combines with J gene TRBJ2-7; 7 bases fit TRBD1. J was trimmed by 6 bases and V by 2 bases; bases with no gene match: 2. CDR3 length: 12 amino acids. Germline V gene sequence: CDR1 SGHRS, CDR2 YFSETQ. The CDR3 region is CASSLQGSEQYF. CDR3 coding DNA: TGCGCCAGCAGCTTACAGGGGAGCGAGCAGTACTTC.

The chain links TRBV11-2 to TRBJ1-1; no reliable D call. Deletions cut 5 bases from V and 4 bases from J, with 20 bases between. Germline V gene sequence: CDR1 SGHAT, CDR2 FQNNGV. This CDR3 has 16 amino acids. DNA for the CDR3: TGTGCCAGCAGCACTAGTCGGAGGGCTCGGCCCACTGAAGCTTTCTTT. Translation gives CASSTSRRARPTEAFF.

V is TRBV7-9 and J is TRBJ1-6; D is uncertain. The V end was cut by 5 bases, the J end by 6 bases, with 8 bases between. The CDR3 is 13 residues long. Per germline, CDR1 SEHNR and CDR2 FQNEAQ (reference sequence). The CDR3 region is CASSTQLNSPLHF. The CDR3, as DNA: TGTGCCAGCAGCACACAGCTTAATTCACCCCTCCACTTT.

The rearrangement links TRBV7-9 to TRBJ2-1, with 7 bases lining up with TRBD1. The trim removed 5 bases at V and 0 bases at J, leaving 4 bases unmatched. This CDR3 is 15 amino acids long. Per germline, CDR1 SEHNR and CDR2 FQNEAQ (reference sequence). CDR3 amino acids: CASSRTGLSYNEQFF. The CDR3 DNA reads TGTGCCAGCAGCCGGACAGGCCTCTCCTACAATGAGCAGTTCTTC.

The chain employs TRBV10-1 and TRBJ1-6, with D tentatively TRBD1 (5 bases). Germline V gene lookup returns CDR1 WNHNN and CDR2 SYGVQD (reference sequence). The ends were cut back, 3 bases at V and 13 bases at J, with 16 bases in the middle. The CDR3 totals 14 residues. The CDR3: CASSESGTAGPLHF. The CDR3 DNA sequence: TGCGCCAGCAGTGAATCCGGGACCGCGGGGCCCCTCCACTTT.

The chain carries TRBV7-3 and TRBJ2-3; TRBD2 aligns across 11 bases. CDR1 is SGHTA, CDR2 FQGTGA, per germline. This CDR3 region has 16 residues. V dropped 2 bases and J dropped 4; count of bases not matched to a gene: 5. The CDR3 region is CASSLSPLAGADTQYF. CDR3 nucleotide sequence: TGTGCCAGCAGCTTATCTCCACTAGCGGGAGCAGATACGCAGTATTTT.

V is TRBV27 and J is TRBJ2-3; TRBD2 matches at 9 bases. In germline, CDR1 is MNHEY, CDR2 SMNVEV (reference sequence). This CDR3 comprises 14 residues. The V and J ends lost 4 bases and 3 bases, in that order; junction bases with no gene match: 2. The CDR3 bases are TGTGCCAGCAGTTCCGGACTAGCGACAGATACGCAGTATTTT. Its translation: CASSSGLATDTQYF.

The chain employs TRBV13 and TRBJ1-5, with 7 bases identical to TRBD1. Germline CDR1 and CDR2: PRHDT and FYEKMQ (reference sequence). Trimming at V came to 5 bases and at J to 5 bases, leaving 6 bases not matched to a gene. This CDR3 region has 14 residues. The DNA for the CDR3 is TGTGCCAGCAGCCTCCGGGACAGTTATCAGCCCCAGCATTTT. This gives the protein CASSLRDSYQPQHF.

This clone was observed a few times. The V gene is TRBV9, the J gene TRBJ2-1; no firm D call. V dropped 0 bases and J dropped 5 bases, with 6 bases sitting between them. Germline CDR1 and CDR2: SGDLS and YYNGEE. This CDR3 spans 13 amino acids. Here the CDR3 reads CASSVGGNNEQFF. The CDR3 nucleotides read TGTGCCAGCAGCGTAGGCGGAAACAATGAGCAGTTCTTC.

CDR3 loop: CASSPQGDYGYTF. CDR3 in DNA: TGCGCCAGCAGCCCCCAGGGGGACTATGGCTACACCTTC. V usage is TRBV4-1 and J usage is TRBJ1-2; TRBD1 agrees at 7 bases. CDR1 and CDR2 from the germline V gene are MGHRA and YSYEKL. The CDR3 is 13 residues long. Germline trimming cut 4 bases from V and 3 bases from J; bases unmatched to any gene: 2.

The chain is built from TRBV29-1 and TRBJ2-3; unclear D gene. V lost 2 bases and J 3 bases, leaving 6 bases between the germline ends. The CDR3 has 12 residues. In germline, CDR1 is SQVTM, CDR2 ANQGSEA. CDR3 loop: CSVEFSTDTQYF. CDR3 nucleotide sequence: TGCAGCGTTGAATTTTCGACAGATACGCAGTATTTT.

V gene TRBV7-9 combines with J gene TRBJ1-2; 7 bases fit TRBD1. CDR3 length: 15 amino acids. Trimming took 5 bases from V and 2 from J; bases not matched to a gene: 8. Germline values: CDR1 SEHNR, CDR2 FQNEAQ (reference sequence). CDR3 protein: CASSPRDSPNYGYTF. The DNA for the CDR3 is TGTGCCAGCAGCCCCCGGGACAGCCCCAACTATGGCTACACCTTC.

The CDR3: CASSRGTGNTIYF. The CDR3 DNA follows: TGTGCCAGCAGTCGGGGGACTGGAAACACCATATATTTT. J is TRBJ1-3 and V is TRBV25-1; D possibly corresponds to TRBD1 (5 bases). The CDR3 totals 13 residues. Germline lookup yields CDR1 MGHDK and CDR2 SYGVNS. V shed 5 bases and J shed 2 bases, with 7 bases lying between them.

The chain is built from TRBV6-6 and TRBJ1-2, with 8 bases that match TRBD1. Germline assignment: CDR1 MNHNY and CDR2 SVGAGI (reference sequence). V shed 7 bases, J shed 0 bases, and the junction held 10 bases outside the gene matches. The CDR3 runs to 16 residues. CDR3 nucleotide sequence: TGTGCCAGCACCCAGACAGGGGCGGGGGCTAACTATGGCTACACCTTC. Amino acid sequence: CASTQTGAGANYGYTF.

This clone was seen only once. The V gene is TRBV28, the J gene TRBJ1-5; tentatively, D is TRBD1 (6 bases). V lost 6 bases, J lost 0 bases, and 21 bases lay in between. In germline, CDR1 is MDHEN, CDR2 SYDVKM. The length of the CDR3 is 18 residues. In DNA, the CDR3 is TGTGCCAGCAGCCCCGGAGGGGGGGTAGGCGGTAGCAATCAGCCCCAGCATTTT. Its protein product is CASSPGGGVGGSNQPQHF.

V is TRBV27 and J is TRBJ2-7; 11 bases fit TRBD2. With V trimmed by 6 bases and J by 3 bases, 7 bases remained unmatched. The CDR3 extends over 15 amino acids. Germline V CDR1 and CDR2: MNHEY, SMNVEV (reference sequence). The CDR3 sequence: CASRETSGTLYEQYF. CDR3 in DNA: TGTGCCAGCAGGGAGACTAGCGGGACCCTCTACGAGCAGTACTTC.